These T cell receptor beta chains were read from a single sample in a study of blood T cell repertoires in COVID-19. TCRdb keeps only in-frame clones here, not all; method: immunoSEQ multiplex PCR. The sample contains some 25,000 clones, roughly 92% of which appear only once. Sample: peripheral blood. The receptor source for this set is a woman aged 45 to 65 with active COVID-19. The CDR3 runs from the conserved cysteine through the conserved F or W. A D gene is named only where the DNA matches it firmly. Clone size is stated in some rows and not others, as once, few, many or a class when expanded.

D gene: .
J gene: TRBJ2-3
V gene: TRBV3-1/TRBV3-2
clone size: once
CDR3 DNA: TGTGCCAGCAGCCAAGACACTAGCACAGATACGCAGTATTTT
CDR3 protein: CASSQDTSTDTQYF

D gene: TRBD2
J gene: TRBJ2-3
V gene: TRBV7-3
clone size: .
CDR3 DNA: TGTGCCAGCAGCTTATCACTAGCGGGGATGGGAGATACGCAGTATTTT
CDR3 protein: CASSLSLAGMGDTQYF

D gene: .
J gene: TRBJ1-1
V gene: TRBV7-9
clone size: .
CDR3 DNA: TGTGCCAGCAGCTTAGGGCAAGGGGCCACTGAAGCTTTCTTT
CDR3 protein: CASSLGQGATEAFF

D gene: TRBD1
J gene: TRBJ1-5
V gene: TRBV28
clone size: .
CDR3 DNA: TGTGCCAGCCTTCAACTACAGGGGGCAATTAGCAATCAGCCCCAGCATTTT
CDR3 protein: CASLQLQGAISNQPQHF

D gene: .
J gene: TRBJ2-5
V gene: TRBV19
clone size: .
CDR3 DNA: TGTGCCAGTAGTATAGATCGGTGGGCCACTGGACAAGGGGCCCAGTACTTC
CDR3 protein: CASSIDRWATGQGAQYF

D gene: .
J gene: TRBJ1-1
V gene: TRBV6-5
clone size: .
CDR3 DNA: TGTGCCAGCAGTTCCGGGACAAAAAACACTGAAGCTTTCTTT
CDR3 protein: CASSSGTKNTEAFF

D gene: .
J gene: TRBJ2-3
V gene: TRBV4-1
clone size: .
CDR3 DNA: TGCGCCAGCAGCCAGGTGACTAGGGCTAGCACAGATACGCAGTATTTT
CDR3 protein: CASSQVTRASTDTQYF

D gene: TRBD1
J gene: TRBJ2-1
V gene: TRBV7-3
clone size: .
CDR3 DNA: TGTGCCAGCAGCCGGGGACAGAGCTCCTACAATGAGCAGTTCTTC
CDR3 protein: CASSRGQSSYNEQFF

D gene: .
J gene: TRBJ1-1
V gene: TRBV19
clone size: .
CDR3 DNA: TGTGCCAGTAGTATACAACAGGGCCCCACTGAAGCTTTCTTT
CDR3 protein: CASSIQQGPTEAFF

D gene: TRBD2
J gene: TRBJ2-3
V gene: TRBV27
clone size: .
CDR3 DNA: TGTGCCAGCAGTTTTCCACTAGCGCCAGATACGCAGTATTTT
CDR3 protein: CASSFPLAPDTQYF

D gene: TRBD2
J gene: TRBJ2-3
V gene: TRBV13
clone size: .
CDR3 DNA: TGTGCCAGCAGCTGGGGACTAGCGGGAAAAGAAGATACGCAGTATTTT
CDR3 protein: CASSWGLAGKEDTQYF

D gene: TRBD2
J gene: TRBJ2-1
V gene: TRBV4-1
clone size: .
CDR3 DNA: TGCGCCAGCAGCCGGGACTACCTAACCTACAATGAGCAGTTCTTC
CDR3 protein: CASSRDYLTYNEQFF

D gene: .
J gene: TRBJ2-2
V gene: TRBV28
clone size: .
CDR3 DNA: TGTGCCAGCAGTTTAGGGGGGATGAACACCGGGGAGCTGTTTTTT
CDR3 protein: CASSLGGMNTGELFF

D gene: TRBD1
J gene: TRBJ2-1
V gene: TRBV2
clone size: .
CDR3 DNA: TGTGCCAGCGGGCCGGGACAGGGGGTCGATGAGCAGTTCTTC
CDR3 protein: CASGPGQGVDEQFF

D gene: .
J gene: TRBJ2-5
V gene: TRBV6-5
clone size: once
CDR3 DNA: TGTGCCAGCAGTTATAAGGGGAAAGAGACCCAGTACTTC
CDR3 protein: CASSYKGKETQYF